This TCR beta chain originates from a study of shared clonotypes between healthy human individuals. The wider study: A couple of women and a few men aged 18 to 49 made up the donors.

Authors' processing steps: ImmunoSEQ gave junction-only sequences without quality scores, so filtering differed. The table came from immunoSEQ multiplex PCR; TCRdb's copy has only in-frame clones and leaves some out. V and J calls and clone size are those listed in that table; D and trimming were worked out from the DNA. The table has 550,000 to 850,000 clones, roughly two thirds seen once. This clone has a handful of counts. CDR3 length equals 13 residues. V was cut by 3 bases and J by 1 base, with 5 bases left in between. Germline CDR1 and CDR2: SNHLY and FYNNEI. Donors comprised healthy HIV-negative adults lacking recent acute infections or vaccinations.

The sequence was collected from a woman in her twenties or thirties in good health. Source material: memory CD4+ T cells sorted from blood. Described subset: CD45RA-negative fraction. The chain combines TRBV2 with TRBJ2-3; D unclear. The CDR3 DNA is TGTGCCAGCAGTGACCCGGGCACAGATACGCAGTATTTT. This codes for CASSDPGTDTQYF.